This T cell receptor beta chain was captured by sequencing in a study of blood T cell repertoires in COVID-19 (dated by TCRdb to 2018 to 2020). With regard to the full study: The collaborator samples originated in the United States, Italy and Spain and spanned the acute and convalescent phases of COVID-19. Samples were obtained from the ongoing ImmuneRACE study (first 160 participants) and from about 1,300 subjects provided by 6 global collaborators. The sample metadata nearly always contained a de-identified subject ID, COVID-19 status, age in years and sex. Where available, HLA class I and class II types were taken from metadata supplied by the sample provider and were not determined by assay-based typing. The prospective study material was composed of cDNA or gDNA derived from T cells, B-cell-depleted T cells, or PBMCs. The repertoires were released in a freely available public database intended as a resource for research on the immune response to SARS-CoV-2. Subjects who had been exposed to COVID-19, were actively infected with it, or had recovered from it provided the deeply sampled blood TCRbeta repertoires that made up the dataset.

TCRbeta CDR3 regions were amplified from genomic DNA using the immunoSEQ Assay, a bias-controlled multiplex PCR. The authors' pipeline ran thus. The number of nucleated cells in each sample was estimated from the amplification of reference gene primers within the assay. To quantify the absolute abundance of each unique TCRbeta CDR3 rearrangement, sequence reads were collapsed and filtered. For each sample, productive Simpson clonality was calculated as the square root of Simpson's diversity index over productive rearrangements. TCRdb's version of the immuneACCESS table is confined to in-frame rearrangements and falls short of the full clone set. An unresolved V gene accounts for under half of the shortfall where checked; the remainder is of unknown origin. From that table come the V and J calls and clone size; the DNA was used to work out D and trimming. For this sample the table gives around 130,000 clones, of which approximately 85% were detected only once. The leading ten clones occupy roughly 4% of the sample.

The CDR3 contains 14 residues, cysteine and phenylalanine counted. Only the CDR3 portion is preserved as DNA: 42 bases, with reading frame beginning at the first base. For CDR1 and CDR2, the germline V gene lists MNHEY and SVGAGI. Relative to germline, V is missing 8 bases and J is missing 5 bases, with 8 bases of the junction outside any gene match. The collaborating institutions used their own protocols to collect whole blood in K2EDTA tubes. For TCRbeta analysis, collaborator samples were shipped as frozen whole blood, as isolated PBMCs, or as DNA extracted from either sample type. As concerns this clone: Its antigen has not been determined. The sample holds no much larger clone one base away, and base qualities are not on file.

On the study overall, not on this receptor specifically: The quantity of clinical and demographic metadata differed by source and by participant and was supplied without curation.

This TCR was recovered from a human donor in a cohort sampled during active COVID-19. Sequencing input: peripheral blood. The chain is encoded by TRBV6-5 joined to TRBJ1-5, and 8 bases in between align with TRBD1. CDR3 reads: CASSGGKRHQPQHF. The base sequence is TGTGCCAGCTCAGGGGGCAAGAGACATCAGCCCCAGCATTTT.